One and the same sample provided the 20 T cell receptor beta chains below, sequenced in a study of tumor-infiltrating lymphocytes in primary liver carcinoma. Starting material of about 480 ng total RNA yielded TCR beta cDNA via a constant-region primer. Sequencing libraries for TCR beta derived from three nested multiplex PCR rounds that used slightly modified ARM-PCR. For roughly 10 cycles apiece, the opening two PCR rounds ran with TRBV1-TRBV30 forward primers and a C-beta reverse primer. MiXCR, applied by TCRdb to the multiplex PCR reads, yields one record per CDR3 protein. The sample yields a few hundred thousand distinct CDR3 sequences, 50% to 60% seen once. Germline DNA was also extracted, and blood RNA derived from unsorted whole blood. The sequencing sample was made of peripheral blood. Receptors originate from a young woman with primary liver carcinoma and hepatitis B virus infection.

Points on this clonotype: The junction shows a germline mismatch at one end, possibly a read error. V gene TRBV6-5 combines with J gene TRBJ1-3; TRBD1 is a possible D gene (5 bases). Germline-derived CDR1 and CDR2 are MNHEY and SVGAGI. The CDR3 is made up of 18 amino acids. CDR3 sequence reads: CPSSLARRQRRGGNTIYF. The CDR3 DNA sequence: TGTCCCAGCAGCCTCGCTAGGAGACAGAGAAGAGGAGGAAACACCATATATTTT.

The chain links TRBV7-9 to TRBJ2-7; perhaps D is TRBD1 or TRBD2 (5 bases each). The V end was cut by 7 bases, the J end by 6 bases, with 19 bases between. Germline CDR1 SEHNR, CDR2 FQNEAQ (reference sequence). This CDR3 has 14 residues. The CDR3 nucleotides are TGTGCCAGCACCGGGGCAGGGCTGCTTTCCGAGCAGTACTTC. Translating gives CASTGAGLLSEQYF.

This clonotype has at least ten counts. V is TRBV4-2 and J is TRBJ2-3; no reliable D call. CDR3 length equals 16 residues. Germline V gene data show CDR1 as LGHNA and CDR2 as YNFKEQ. Deletions cut 0 bases from V and 6 bases from J, with 16 bases between. The CDR3 spells CASSQDFASGADTQYF. The CDR3 DNA is TGTGCCAGCAGCCAAGATTTTGCTAGTGGCGCGGATACGCAGTATTTT.

Notes on this clonotype: A much larger clone sits a single nucleotide away, making a read error possible. The chain uses TRBV12-3 or TRBV12-4 and TRBJ1-2; D gene unclear. V was trimmed by 8 bases and J by 0 bases, leaving 16 bases between them. CDR3 size: 15 residues. The CDR3 spells CASAPWRGSNYGYTF. The CDR3 bases are TGTGCCAGCGCCCCCTGGAGAGGGTCTAACTATGGCTACACCTTC.

The rearrangement links TRBV12-5 to TRBJ2-7; tentative D call: TRBD2 (5 bases). V lost 7 bases and J 1 base, leaving 8 bases between the germline ends. The CDR3 is 12 residues long. Germline V CDR1 and CDR2: LGHNT, FRNRAP. The CDR3 DNA reads TGTGCTAGTGCCCGGGGTTCCTACGAGCAGTACTTC. It specifies CASARGSYEQYF.

As for this clonotype: A single base separates this from a much larger clone, so it may be a read error. This rearrangement joins TRBV29-1 to TRBJ1-2; the D is unclear. Germline assignment: CDR1 SQVTM and CDR2 ANQGSEA. The V end was cut by 3 bases, the J end by 4 bases, with 9 bases between. This CDR3 contains 12 residues. CDR3 DNA sequence: TGCAGCGTTGAGAGGACCTCCTATGGCTACACCTTC. This gives the protein CSVERTSYGYTF.

In this sample, this clonotype turned up a few times. The chain has TRBV10-3 and TRBJ2-6; possibly TRBD1 for D (6 bases). The CDR3 runs 15 residues. Germline CDR1 reads ENHRY; CDR2 reads SYGVKD. V was pared by 3 bases and J by 4 bases, with 10 bases between. Here the CDR3 reads CAISDTGQGANVLTF. CDR3 nucleotide sequence: TGTGCCATCAGTGATACAGGGCAGGGGGCCAACGTCCTGACTTTC.

With regard to this clonotype: A single base separates this from a much larger clone, so it may be a read error. The chain couples TRBV11-2 to TRBJ2-7; unclear D gene. The CDR3 extends over 11 amino acids. CDR1 is SGHAT, CDR2 FQNNGV, per germline. Here the CDR3 DNA reads TGTGCCAGCAGCTTAGCTTACGAGCGGTACTTC. As protein: CASSLAYERYF.

A note on this clonotype: With a much larger clone just one base away, this may be a read error. The chain couples TRBV6-5 to TRBJ2-2, with 7 bases that match TRBD1. V was clipped by 5 bases and J by 6 bases; unmatched bases: 6. CDR3 length equals 14 residues. CDR1 is MNHEY, CDR2 SVGAGI, per germline. The CDR3 loop reads CASSLETGSGELFF. CDR3 sequence (DNA): TGTGCCAGCAGTCTCGAGACAGGGTCCGGGGAGCTGTTTTTT.

The V call is TRBV12-3 or TRBV12-4, the J call TRBJ1-2, with no clear D. There are 12 residues in the CDR3. V lost 8 bases and J lost 1, with 8 bases in between. CDR3 loop: CASCSLNYGYTF. CDR3 DNA: TGTGCCAGCTGTTCGCTTAACTATGGCTACACCTTC.

Only one count was recorded for this clonotype. The chain has TRBV10-3 and TRBJ2-1, with TRBD1 matching 11 bases. The CDR3 is made up of 13 amino acids. CDR1 and CDR2 from the germline V gene are ENHRY and SYGVKD. The V gene end was trimmed by 9 bases and the J gene end by 12 bases; junction bases not matched to a gene: 10. CDR3 nucleotides: TGTGCCATTTCAGTGGACAGGGGGCAGCCGCAGTTCTTC. It codes for CAISVDRGQPQFF.

A note on this clonotype: Since a much larger clone is just one base distant, this may be a read error. The gene calls are TRBV5-8 and TRBJ1-1; the D gene is possibly TRBD1 (6 bases). There are 15 residues in the CDR3. Germline V gene lookup returns CDR1 SGHTS and CDR2 YDEGEE. The CDR3 DNA follows: TGTACCAGCAGCGTGGGGGCTGGAATGAACACTGAAGCTTTCTTT. Its protein is CTSSVGAGMNTEAFF.

In regard to this clonotype: An end of the junction does not agree with germline; a read error may underlie this. The chain has TRBV11-2 and TRBJ2-7; D call uncertain. Germline V gene data show CDR1 as SGHAT and CDR2 as FQNNGV. The CDR3 loop spans 15 amino acids. As DNA, the CDR3 is TGTGTCAGCAGCTTTGGGTCGGGCCACATAAACGAGCAGTACTTC. It specifies CVSSFGSGHINEQYF. The entire variable domain, with the rest obtained from reference TRBV11-2 and TRBJ2-7, is as follows: EAGVAQSPRYKIIEKRQSVAFWCNPISGHATLYWYQQILGQGPKLLIQFQNNGVVDDSQLPKDRFSAERLKGVDSTLKIQPAKLEDSAVYLCVSSFGSGHINEQYFGPGTRLTVT.

This clonotype was picked up one time. A clone one base away is much larger, so this may be a read error. V and J are TRBV29-1 and TRBJ2-3; D not resolved. The CDR3 spans 13 residues. V was pared by 5 bases and J by 4 bases, with 13 bases between. CDR1 and CDR2 (germline): SQVTM, ANQGSEA. The CDR3 is CSVRLNLADTQYF. Here the CDR3 DNA reads TGCAGCGTTCGATTAAACTTGGCAGATACGCAGTATTTT.

In its sample, this clonotype was seen once. This chain links TRBV28 with TRBJ2-3; D may match TRBD1 or TRBD2 (5 bases each). V lost 11 bases to trimming and J lost 8 bases, with 20 bases between them. This CDR3 is 13 amino acids long. Germline assignment: CDR1 MDHEN and CDR2 SYDVKM. DNA of the CDR3: TGTGCCGGGGGAGAGGGGTTGTTAGGTACGCAGTATTTT. Amino acid sequence: CAGGEGLLGTQYF. The variable domain in full, completed from reference TRBV28 and TRBJ2-3, reads DVKVTQSSRYLVKRTGEKVFLECVQDMDHENMFWYRQDPGLGLRLIYFSYDVKMKEKGDIPEGYSVSREKKERFSLILESASTNQTSMYLCAGGEGLLGTQYFGPGTRLTVL.

This chain uses TRBV6-1 with TRBJ1-1, with D tentatively TRBD1 (6 bases). The CDR3 is made up of 14 amino acids. Trimming shortened V by 5 bases and J by 6 bases, and 16 bases separated the two germline ends. Germline CDR1 MNHNS, CDR2 SASEGT. This chain's CDR3 is CASSKQGDLPEAFF. DNA for the CDR3: TGTGCCAGCAGTAAACAGGGTGACTTGCCTGAAGCTTTCTTT.

V usage is TRBV6-2 or TRBV6-3 and J usage is TRBJ2-7; D gene uncertain. V was shortened by 0 bases and J by 3 bases, with 12 bases between the two germline ends. The CDR3 totals 15 residues. Germline loops: CDR1 MNHEY, CDR2 SVGEGT. This CDR3 reads CASSYSIRTLYEQYF. The CDR3 coding sequence is TGTGCCAGCAGTTACTCGATACGTACACTCTACGAGCAGTACTTC.

This clonotype was found a few times. The rearrangement links TRBV6-2 or TRBV6-3 to TRBJ2-1; D is perhaps TRBD1 (6 bases). Germline CDR1 is MNHEY and CDR2 is SVGEGT. V lost 6 bases and J 6 bases, leaving 12 bases between the germline ends. The CDR3 sequence is 13 residues long. Here the CDR3 DNA reads TGTGCCAGCAGCTTAGGGACAATCAATGAGCAGTTCTTC. Translated, it gives CASSLGTINEQFF.

About this clonotype: Germline and junction disagree at one end, which may indicate a read error. This sequence joins TRBV12-3 or TRBV12-4 and TRBJ2-3; a weak D match, TRBD2 (5 bases). CDR3 length: 14 residues. The CDR3 protein is CAGSSSLGTDTQYF. The CDR3 DNA reads as TGTGCCGGCAGTTCTAGCCTTGGGACAGATACGCAGTATTTT.

This clonotype appeared once. Compared with germline, one end of the junction differs, possibly owing to a read error. The chain uses TRBV10-1 and TRBJ2-1; 11 bases align to TRBD2. The germline V gene encodes CDR1 WNHNN and CDR2 SYGVQD (reference sequence). The CDR3 is made up of 18 amino acids. The CDR3 spells CASSESPYGLAGYNEQLF. The CDR3 DNA is TGCGCCAGCAGTGAGTCTCCGTATGGACTAGCGGGTTACAATGAGCAGTTGTTC.